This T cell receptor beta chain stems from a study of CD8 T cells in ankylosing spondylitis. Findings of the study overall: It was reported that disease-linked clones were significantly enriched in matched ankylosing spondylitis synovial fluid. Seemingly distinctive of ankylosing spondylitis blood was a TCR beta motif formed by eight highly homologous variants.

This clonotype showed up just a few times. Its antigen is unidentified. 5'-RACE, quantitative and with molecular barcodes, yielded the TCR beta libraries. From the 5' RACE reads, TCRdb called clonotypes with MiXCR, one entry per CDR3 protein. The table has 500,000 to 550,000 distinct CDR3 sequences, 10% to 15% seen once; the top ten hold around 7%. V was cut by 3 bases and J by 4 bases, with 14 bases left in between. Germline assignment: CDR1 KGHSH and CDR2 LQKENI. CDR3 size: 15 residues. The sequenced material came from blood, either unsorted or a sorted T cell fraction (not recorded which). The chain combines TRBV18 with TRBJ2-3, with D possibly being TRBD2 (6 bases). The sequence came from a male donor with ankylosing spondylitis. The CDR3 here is CASSPSGALPDTQYF. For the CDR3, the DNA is TGTGCCAGCTCACCTAGCGGAGCACTGCCAGATACGCAGTATTTT.